This TCR beta chain was found in a study of cytomegalovirus exposure and HLA in healthy donors (TCRdb year 2017). For the wider study: An earlier analysis of some 600 of the donors reported about 260 Gb of sequence data and 95 million to 140 million unique TCR beta sequences obtained from approximately 180 million T cells. An early release covering 500 to 750 HLA-typed donors comprised 250 to 350 gigabases of sequencing data and around 80 million unique TCR sequences. Of the 300 to 400 genotyped donors, around 81% fell in the genetic ancestry cluster associated with self-reported Caucasian donors. The aim of the study was to test whether cataloging public T cell receptors could identify signatures of past pathogen exposure. Using immunosequencing, the study profiled T cell repertoires from some 670 subjects and related those repertoires to cytomegalovirus serostatus. Along with the roughly 610-subject first cohort, a separate validation cohort of roughly 110 different subjects was used. To predict cytomegalovirus infection status, the study combined high-throughput TCR immunosequencing, statistical association of individual TCRs with disease status, and machine learning. A later analysis re-analyzed previously published TCR beta repertoires from roughly 690 donors and added high-resolution HLA genotyping to study TCR occurrence patterns. Rather than using new phenotypic data, the later analysis identified candidate immune exposures from TCR beta sequences and from how often those sequences occurred across donors. An earlier analysis of 587 of the donors used high-throughput TCR beta sequencing to judge whether each TCR beta V gene segment behaved as functional or pseudogenic. Donor age, sex, ethnicity and CMV serostatus were compiled together with the repertoire data. A later genetic analysis used genome-wide SNP genotypes for about 65% of the 666 donors, treating that subset as a discovery cohort. All discovery cohort repertoires had been generated on a single sequencing platform. HLA typing covered class I and class II loci at four-digit resolution. Typing coverage varied by locus: roughly 620-640 donors for A, B, C, DRB1 and DQB1; more than 500 for DQA1; about 570 for DPA1; more than 450 for DPB1. Because of strong linkage in the cohort, roughly five DR-DQ haplotypes were treated as single units for association and clustering. Across 398 genotyped donors of the cohort, an average of roughly 250,000 unique TCR beta nucleotide sequences per donor were sequenced, and roughly 18% of those sequences were non-productive. What the research found in general, with its limitations: Because HLA typing was missing for some donors at each locus, association tests included only the typed subset. In a later analysis, HLA-associated TCR beta chains showed more clonal expansion and lower generation probabilities than non-associated chains that were equally common. In this cohort, only TCR beta chains were sequenced, and detectable features were limited by the absence of alpha or paired-chain data. Assigning TCR associations to individual alleles was difficult when HLA alleles, especially DR and DQ, strongly co-occurred. In a later analysis, TCR association rates were found to vary across HLA loci, with the most associated TCRs seen for DRB1 alleles and the fewest for HLA-C alleles. According to a later analysis, parvovirus B19, influenza, CMV and Epstein-Barr virus appeared linked to several top co-occurrence clusters. The only immune exposure information available for the cohort was CMV serostatus. Because the 87-base-pair reads could not distinguish some IMGT-functional V segments, including TRBV6-2 and TRBV6-3, those segments were excluded. Most CMV-associated TCR beta chains appeared to be HLA-restricted in a later analysis, and the HLA associations seemed to be driven largely by CMV exposure. The study listed 150 to 200 TCR beta chains as associated with cytomegalovirus. An earlier analysis of some 560 of the donors showed that most TCR beta V segments appeared in productive rearrangements either about 90% or about 30% of the time, which broadly matched IMGT annotations. A further reported finding was that TCR beta sequences accurately predicted the HLA-A and HLA-B alleles for most subjects in the first cohort. Compared with the roughly 720-donor mean, donors in an Asian-associated ancestry cluster had fewer N-insertions in productive TCRs, according to a later genetic analysis. In vitro tests confirmed that a few of the cytomegalovirus-associated TCR beta chains recognize cytomegalovirus antigens. At a false discovery rate of 0.05, a later analysis linked 16,951 TCR beta sequences to specific HLA alleles. The classifier was reported to diagnose cytomegalovirus status with high specificity and sensitivity in both the original and validation cohorts. While some public TCRs were present in many individuals, most TCR sequences turned up only very rarely across donors. A cluster of highly shared sequence variants was judged likely to represent a technical artifact of the sequencing pipeline. The authors suggested that the approach could potentially be extended to other disease states and immunological phenotypes. Correlated functional status among segregating V segments might be attributable to linkage disequilibrium, but an unknown experimental factor could not be ruled out. The earlier analysis of approximately 540 of the donors excluded approximately 15 rarely observed V segments, including chromosome 9 orphons, because counts were too low. Sequencing depth was assumed to be roughly uniform across donors in the presence/absence analyses, though that assumption may not hold. In a later genetic analysis, a missense DCLRE1C variant was associated with V-gene and J-gene trimming of TCR beta chains, and the association was replicated in an independent cohort.

With respect to this clone: Its antigen is currently not known. The input lacks base qualities; no much larger clone sits a single base away.

The cohort consisted of approximately 690 healthy bone marrow donors. At the time of sampling, all cohort members were nominally healthy, though unrecorded immune exposures were likely present. The donor tested CMV seropositive, placing the donor among the 289 seropositive members of the cohort. A peripheral blood sample was provided by each donor, and peripheral blood mononuclear cells were used for TCR beta sequencing. The Qiagen DNeasy Blood Extraction Kit was used to extract genomic DNA from the blood cell samples. From cysteine to phenylalanine, the CDR3 is 15 amino acids long. Only CDR3 DNA is held: 45 bases, read in frame from base 1. V is shortened by 0 bases, J by 5 bases, and the region joining them spans 17 bases. The germline V gene (reference sequence) yields GTSNPN for CDR1 and SVGIG for CDR2. The library was made by the immunoSEQ multiplex PCR assay. A mixture of 60 forward primers for TCR Vbeta segments and 13 reverse primers for TCR Jbeta segments was used in the multiplex PCR. The CDR3 region of rearranged TCR beta genes was amplified from genomic DNA by a multiplex PCR assay. The Illumina HiSeq System was used to sequence the amplified TCR beta libraries as 87-base-pair reads. The paper's data handling went like this. Across the 666 repertoires, a later analysis counted tens of millions of unique TCR beta chains, about 10 million of which were shared by at least two donors. Raw reads were error-corrected and collapsed into unique sequences with a nearest-neighbor algorithm that merged closely related sequences to remove PCR and sequencing errors. To assign V, D and J gene segments, CDR3 sequences were aligned to IMGT reference sequences. For a sequence to be retained, a match of at least six nucleotides to both a V gene segment and a J gene segment was required. A rearrangement was called productive if the CDR3 had no stop codons and remained in frame with V and J, and every other rearrangement was called non-productive. CDR3 was defined by IMGT convention, running from the second conserved V-encoded cysteine to the conserved J-encoded phenylalanine. The earlier analysis of 500 to 750 of the donors excluded any sequence lacking an unambiguous match to a single V gene segment. An earlier analysis of over 450 of the donors classified V segments as functional when productive rearrangements were above 56.7% and as segregating when the standard deviation between donors was above 5%. A statistical classification framework was built for diagnosing cytomegalovirus status from the catalog of TCR beta chain sequences. V and J gene assignment, in a later analysis, came from comparing TCR nucleotide sequences with IMGT/GENE-DB human TR gene sequences. A later analysis assigned CDR3 sequences and most-parsimonious VDJ recombination scenarios with the TCRdist pipeline. In a later analysis, each TCR beta chain was defined by its CDR3 amino acid sequence together with its V-gene family, and reads lacking a unique V-gene family were excluded. In a later analysis, 550 to 650 highly shared, low-generation-probability nucleotide sequences were removed to address suspected cross-contamination and a sequencing artifact. For each public chain, a later analysis derived a clonal expansion index from normalized ranks of inferred template counts within each repertoire. A later analysis computed generation probabilities with a VDJ recombination model fitted to out-of-frame rearrangements, and checked the results against IGoR. In a later analysis, TCR-TCR, TCR-HLA and TCR-CMV co-occurrence was scored with hypergeometric tests, and a repertoire-size bias correction was applied to TCR pairs. In a later analysis, false discovery rates were estimated by permuting HLA or CMV assignments 20 times. A later analysis grouped co-occurring TCRs with DBSCAN, adding TCRdist sequence similarity when clustering within HLA-allele-positive subsets. Repertoires with fewer than 30,000 or more than 120,000 public chains were left out of co-occurrence clustering, as were a few repertoires with anomalous nucleotide sharing. TCRdb's version of the immuneACCESS table is confined to in-frame rearrangements and falls short of the full clone set. An unresolved V gene accounts for under half of the shortfall where checked; the remainder is of unknown origin. The V and J calls and the clone size are those of that table, but D and trimming were determined from the DNA. This sample has about 150,000 clones in its table, and over 60% of those were observed once. Around 2.9% of the sample is in the top ten clones.

The sample taken for sequencing was PBMCs. This receptor was obtained from a man between 40 and 49 years old in good health and CMV-seropositive. Recombination connected TRBV30 to TRBJ2-7, with TRBD2 tentatively as D gene (5 bases match). The nucleotide sequence reads TGTGCCTGGAGTGTAAAAATCTCCCCCGGGGACGAGCAGTACTTC. Translated, it reads CAWSVKISPGDEQYF. The full variable domain, with segments outside the CDR3 supplied by the reference TRBV30 and TRBJ2-7 proteins, appears as SQTIHQWPATLVQPVGSPLSLECTVEGTSNPNLYWYRQAAGRGLQLLFYSVGIGQISSEVPQNLSASRPQDRQFILSSKKLLLSDSGFYLCAWSVKISPGDEQYFGPGTRLTVT.